One T cell receptor (beta chain) is described in this entry. Its target is unknown. The sample belongs to a study of shared clonotypes between healthy human individuals. Whole-study findings and limits: Clonotype sharing among donors was thought likely to change with sequencing depth. For sorted subsets, rarefaction showed incomplete sequencing despite large depth. Memory subsets had estimated richness that was generally smaller than that of naive subsets. Generation of non-shared clonotypes was less probable than generation of clonotypes shared by all four donors.

Only in-frame clones appear in the TCRdb table, and some are missing; sequencing was by immunoSEQ multiplex PCR. The sample has roughly 2.5 million clones; more than 90% are singletons. The origin of this receptor is a man aged 18 to 29 in good health. Sequencing was performed on naive CD4+ T cells sorted from blood. The subset was: CD45RA+ positively selected.

This CDR3 reads CATSRGSFSGANVLTF. The DNA for the CDR3 is TGTGCCACCAGCAGAGGTTCCTTCTCTGGGGCCAACGTCCTGACTTTC. The chain has TRBV15 and TRBJ2-6, with D unclear. V was clipped by 1 base and J by 0 bases, with 7 bases between them. The CDR3 has 16 residues. The germline V gene encodes CDR1 LNHNV and CDR2 YYDKDF (reference sequence).